This is a list of T cell receptor beta chains from one sample in a study of blood T cell repertoires in COVID-19. Sequencing used immunoSEQ multiplex PCR; TCRdb keeps in-frame clones, though not all of them. Among around 70,000 clones, 80% to 95% were seen once, and the ten largest hold 4.5% to 5.5%. Sequencing was carried out using peripheral blood. The receptor set was obtained from a woman aged 60-75 years with active COVID-19. The CDR3 runs from the conserved cysteine through the conserved F or W. A D gene is named only where the DNA matches it firmly.

D	V	J	CDR3
-	TRBV2	TRBJ2-5	CASSEGRGFGETQYF
TRBD2	TRBV5-1	TRBJ2-3	CASSTGLAGGPENFSQYF
-	TRBV5-1	TRBJ1-3	CASSLQGLGSDTIYF
TRBD2	TRBV3-1/TRBV3-2	TRBJ2-1	CASSLAGAYNEQFF
TRBD2	TRBV3-1/TRBV3-2	TRBJ2-1	CASSASGRINNEQFF
-	TRBV4-1	TRBJ2-1	CASSQERGTWRENEQFF
-	TRBV19	TRBJ1-1	CASSIGSSNTEAFF
TRBD1	TRBV4-1	TRBJ1-1	CASSQDSLPQGAVFQMAFF
TRBD2	TRBV18	TRBJ2-3	CASSPTSGTDTQYF
-	TRBV20-1	TRBJ1-2	CSSGGDYTF
-	TRBV6-7	TRBJ1-3	CAIQLPTEKPLTYSGNTIYF
TRBD2	TRBV11-2	TRBJ2-7	CASSPPGAGLATAYEQYF
-	TRBV19	TRBJ1-1	CASSPQGQNTEAFF
-	TRBV28	TRBJ2-1	CASSKTGYSDEQFF
TRBD1	TRBV18	TRBJ2-7	CASSLGQGYEQYF
-	TRBV28	TRBJ1-4	CASSLRNEKLFF
TRBD1	TRBV4-1	TRBJ2-7	CASSPDRGFLFEQYF
TRBD1	TRBV7-2	TRBJ2-7	CASSLEGQGLGEQYF
-	TRBV7-9	TRBJ2-2	CASSLVDYSSGELFF
TRBD2	TRBV3-1/TRBV3-2	TRBJ2-1	CASSQQLAGSNEQFF
-	TRBV28	TRBJ1-2	CASSLWAHNRGTF
TRBD2	TRBV5-1	TRBJ2-1	CASRGLAGGNEQFF
TRBD2	TRBV28	TRBJ2-3	CASSPPLAGGQYF
-	TRBV7-9	TRBJ2-2	CASSFYRENTGELFF
-	TRBV7-9	TRBJ2-4	CASSKQVGGNIQYF
-	TRBV7-9	TRBJ2-1	CASSSRTTYNEQFF
-	TRBV23-1	TRBJ2-2	CASSPTELPPGELFF
TRBD1	TRBV5-1	TRBJ1-3	CASSRGTGDLNTIYF
TRBD1	TRBV6-1	TRBJ1-4	CASSGTRGRTANEKLFF
-	TRBV5-5	TRBJ2-1	CASSLGGTVAGNEQFF
-	TRBV5-1	TRBJ2-2	CASSLVGLSNTGELFF
TRBD1	TRBV23-1	TRBJ2-7	CASGLSGTGGAVVYEQYF
-	TRBV24-1	TRBJ2-1	CATSVPQRNEQFF
-	TRBV9	TRBJ2-5	CASSVTQETQYF
-	TRBV4-2	TRBJ2-7	CASSQDIGGGEQYF
-	TRBV27	TRBJ2-1	CASSLPPYNEQFF
-	TRBV15	TRBJ1-1	CATARRISSEAFF
TRBD1	TRBV27	TRBJ2-3	CASSFRGTGEQYF
TRBD2	TRBV6-1	TRBJ2-1	CASSEALLAGGNEQFF
TRBD2	TRBV18	TRBJ2-7	CASSPDRSGTSYEQYF
-	TRBV6-5	TRBJ2-7	CASTMGLEGSYEQYF
TRBD2	TRBV5-4	TRBJ2-1	CASSPGTSGRREFF